This T cell receptor (beta chain) derives from a study of vaccination and CD4 T cells after COVID-19. Oncomine TCR Beta short-read sequencing was applied to DNA from cultured CD4+ T cells. A single record per CDR3 protein comes from TCRdb applying MiXCR to the PCR reads. The data hold roughly 13,000 distinct CDR3 sequences, with 60% observed a single time. This sample's treatment: approximately 11-day PBMC culture with coronavirus spike peptide pools or control peptides (ViraFEST assay). Peptide-pool expansion of antigen-specific T cells preceded TCR sequencing in ViraFEST. PCR tests turned positive between March and December 2020, before US Alpha, Beta and Delta variants. Regarding the study as a whole: Among those convalescent, a median around 86% of reactive clones emerged solely post-vaccination.

CDR3 size: 13 residues. Trimming stripped 7 bases from V and 9 bases from J, with 16 bases between. To note about this clonotype: Antigen: not known.

This sequence originates from a human donor who had recovered from COVID-19. V is TRBV12-3 or TRBV12-4 and J is TRBJ2-1, with a tentative D call TRBD2 (5 bases). The material sequenced was CD4+ T cells from blood, cultured in vitro. Written as DNA, the CDR3 is TGTGCCAGCACCCCTTCACGTGCGGGTGAGCAGTTCTTC. It yields the protein CASTPSRAGEQFF.